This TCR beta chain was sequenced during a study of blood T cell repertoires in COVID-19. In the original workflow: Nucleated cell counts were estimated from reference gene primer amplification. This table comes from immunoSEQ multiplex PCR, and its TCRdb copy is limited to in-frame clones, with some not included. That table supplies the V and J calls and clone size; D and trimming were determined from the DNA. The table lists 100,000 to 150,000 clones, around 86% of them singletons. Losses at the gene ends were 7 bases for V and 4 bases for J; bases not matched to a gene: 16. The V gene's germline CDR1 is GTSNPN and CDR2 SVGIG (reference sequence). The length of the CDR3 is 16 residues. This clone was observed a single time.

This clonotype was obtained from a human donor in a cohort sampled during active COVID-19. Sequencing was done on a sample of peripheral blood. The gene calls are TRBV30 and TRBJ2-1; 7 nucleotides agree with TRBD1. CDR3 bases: TGTGCCTCGCTCCCCGGACAGGTACCCCAATACAATGAGCAGTTCTTC. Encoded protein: CASLPGQVPQYNEQFF.